One and the same sample provided the 13 T cell receptor beta chains below, sequenced in a study of CXCR3-negative and CXCR3-positive naive CD8 T cells. Study findings and constraints: CXCR3-positive naive cells had TRB CDR3s that were more hydrophobic than CXCR3-negative naive cells had.

These receptors have no identified antigens. The libraries of TRB cDNA were constructed through 5' RACE using UMI labels. TCRdb reworked the 5' RACE reads into one entry per CDR3 protein, no DNA. The sample has 150,000 or so distinct CDR3 sequences. The sequencing sample was made of naive CXCR3+ CD8+ T cells from blood. Stated subset: CD45RO-CCR7+CD27+CD95- naive CD8+ T cells expressing CXCR3 (TNR3+). Source of these receptors: a human donor in good health. Some clones in this sample may be carry-over from other donors' samples.

This chain uses TRBV7-7 with TRBJ2-5; TCRdb names TRBD2, which stays unverified in the absence of DNA. The germline V gene has CDR1 SSHAT and CDR2 FNYEAQ (reference sequence). This CDR3 spans 15 amino acids. The CDR3 here is CASSSRLAQAETQYF.

The chain links TRBV20-1 to TRBJ1-1; TCRdb reports TRBD1, a call that lacks DNA to check it against. CDR1 is DFQATT, CDR2 SNEGSKA, per germline (reference sequence). This CDR3 has 14 amino acids. CDR3 sequence reads: CSARGQGGDTEAFF.

The V and J genes are TRBV7-2 and TRBJ2-7; TCRdb selects TRBD1, and the lack of DNA leaves this call unchecked. The CDR3 runs to 15 residues. The V gene's germline CDR1 is SGHTA and CDR2 FQGNSA. CDR3 region: CASSDGQGLTYEQYF.

The chain joins TRBV28 to TRBJ2-3. CDR3 length equals 15 residues. CDR1 and CDR2 (germline): MDHEN, SYDVKM. The CDR3 protein is CASLFRGFSTDTQYF. The entire variable domain, with the rest obtained from reference TRBV28 and TRBJ2-3, is as follows: DVKVTQSSRYLVKRTGEKVFLECVQDMDHENMFWYRQDPGLGLRLIYFSYDVKMKEKGDIPEGYSVSREKKERFSLILESASTNQTSMYLCASLFRGFSTDTQYFGPGTRLTVL.

The chain combines TRBV4-3 with TRBJ1-5. CDR1 and CDR2 (germline): LGHNA, YSLEER. This CDR3 region has 15 residues. CDR3 sequence reads: CASSQDRYSNQPQHF.

V and J are TRBV12-3 or TRBV12-4 and TRBJ1-2; TCRdb designates TRBD1, a call that cannot be tested without DNA. There are 15 residues in the CDR3. CDR3 residues: CASNTLNRGTYGYTF.

V is TRBV12-3 or TRBV12-4 and J is TRBJ2-7; checking the TCRdb D call of TRBD1 is not possible without DNA. This CDR3 contains 14 residues. CDR3 protein: CASSLDRTPYEQYF.

J is TRBJ2-1 and V is TRBV7-3; TCRdb returns TRBD1, unconfirmable since there is no DNA. The CDR3 is 15 amino acids. Germline CDR1 reads SGHTA; CDR2 reads FQGTGA. Here the CDR3 reads CASSLAQGRYNEQFF.

The chain employs TRBV29-1 and TRBJ2-1; lacking DNA, the TRBD2 call made by TCRdb goes unchecked. CDR1 is SQVTM and CDR2 is ANQGSEA in the germline V gene. The CDR3 has 15 residues. The chain's CDR3 is CSAWTLSTSYNEQFF.

The gene calls are TRBV7-8 and TRBJ2-1. The length of the CDR3 is 14 residues. CDR1 and CDR2 from the germline V gene are SGHVS and FQNEAQ. Here the CDR3 reads CASSILARHNEQFF.

The rearrangement links TRBV11-2 to TRBJ1-1. CDR1 and CDR2 (germline): SGHAT, FQNNGV. CDR3 length: 13 residues. CDR3 residues: CASSPSPVLEAFF.

V usage is TRBV28 and J usage is TRBJ2-7; TCRdb's D gene call, TRBD2, goes unchecked for lack of DNA. The CDR3 loop spans 16 amino acids. From germline, CDR1 is MDHEN and CDR2 SYDVKM. CDR3 loop: CASSLPDGMGLYEQYF.

The chain links TRBV23-1 to TRBJ2-3; TCRdb's D gene call, TRBD2, goes unchecked for lack of DNA. TRBV23-1 is an open reading frame, and its role is uncertain. This CDR3 is built from 17 residues. The CDR3 reads CASSHGSGGSLTDTQYF.